Listed here are 28 T cell receptor beta chains from one sample, sequenced in a study of T cells in women clearing cervical HPV infection (dated by TCRdb to 2017 to 2018). Library generation was performed with the immunoSEQ multiplex PCR assay. Sourced from immuneACCESS, this table was stored by TCRdb with only in-frame sequences that have V and J called. A share of the clones is absent; for the studies checked, an unresolved V gene accounts for under half, and the remainder has no known explanation. The sample table on file contains 35,000 to 45,000 clones. The biggest ten clones account for 0.95% to 1.5% of the sample. Sequencing was carried out using blood buffy coat. The receptors come from a woman between 18 and 75 years old with a cervical HPV16 infection that either progressed to CIN3+ or cleared (not recorded which).

A remark on this clone: Read data end 3 residues before the CDR3 end; the end is taken from the germline J gene. The V and J genes are TRBV19 and TRBJ2-5, with a weak D call TRBD2 (6 bases). The germline CDR1 and CDR2 sequences are LNHDA and SQIVND (reference sequence). The CDR3 loop spans 14 amino acids. Trimming removed 3 bases at V and 5 bases at J, with 13 bases between. CDR3 bases read: TGTGCCAGTAGTATCCGGGGGTGGGTGGAGACC. This codes for CASSIRGWVET. In full, the CDR3 reads CASSIRGWVETQYF.

Worth noting for this clone: The read terminates 3 residues ahead of where the CDR3 ends, so the germline J gene completes it. This specimen includes other DNA sequences encoding the same CDR3. The chain joins TRBV6-2 or TRBV6-3 to TRBJ2-1; 7 bases match TRBD2. Germline V lookup: CDR1 MNHEY, CDR2 SVGEGT. The CDR3 is 13 residues long. V dropped 6 bases and J dropped 7; count of bases not matched to a gene: 6. CDR3: CASSGGGVNEQFF. CDR3 DNA (partial): TGTGCCAGCAGCGGCGGGGGAGTTAATGAG.

About this clone: The CDR3 end is not reached by the read, which stops 3 residues before it; the germline J gene fills it in. The chain links TRBV11-2 to TRBJ1-2; D is uncertain. In germline, CDR1 is SGHAT, CDR2 FQNNGV. This CDR3 region has 13 residues. CDR3 sequence: CASSLEAEEGYTF. The sequenced part of the CDR3 DNA is TGTGCCAGCAGCTTAGAGGCAGAAGAAGGC.

As for this clone: Read coverage stops 3 residues before the CDR3 terminus; the germline J gene supplies the remainder. The chain has TRBV7-8 and TRBJ1-1; D unclear. V was shortened by 5 bases and J by 6 bases, with 7 bases between the two germline ends. Germline lookup yields CDR1 SGHVS and CDR2 FQNEAQ. The CDR3 has 11 amino acids. The DNA read from the CDR3 is TGTGCCAGCAGCGTCAATGCTGAA. Its translation is CASSVNAE. The whole CDR3 sequence reads CASSVNAEAFF.

A word on this clone: The read stops 3 residues short of the end of the CDR3; the missing end is completed from the germline J gene. The genes are TRBV11-2 and TRBJ1-2; D gene unclear. The V end was cut by 3 bases, the J end by 4 bases, with 12 bases between. The CDR3 is 14 amino acids. CDR1 SGHAT and CDR2 FQNNGV come from the germline V gene. Incomplete CDR3 DNA: TGTGCCAGCAGCTTCGGGGTTTCACCCTATGGC. Translation gives CASSFGVSPYG. The complete CDR3 protein is CASSFGVSPYGYTF.

Comment on this clone: The CDR3 end falls 3 residues outside the read, so it is completed with the germline J gene. The chain uses TRBV19 and TRBJ2-2, with D perhaps matching TRBD2 (5 bases). The V end lost 5 bases, the J end lost 3 bases, and 16 bases lay between the germline ends. The germline V gene has CDR1 LNHDA and CDR2 SQIVND (reference sequence). The CDR3 is 16 amino acids. The CDR3 loop reads CASSLTLRADTGELFF. CDR3 DNA (partial): TGTGCCAGTAGTCTCACGCTCCGAGCGGACACCGGGGAG.

Regarding this clone: The read falls 3 residues short of the CDR3 end, and the missing part is taken from the germline J gene. The gene calls are TRBV5-6 and TRBJ1-2; D may be TRBD1 (6 bases). Trimming cost V 0 bases and J 5 bases, with 14 bases left between them. Germline V lookup: CDR1 SGHDT, CDR2 YYEEEE. This CDR3 is built from 15 residues. CDR3 DNA, as far as it was read: TGTGCCAGCAGCTTGGGCCCAGGGGCTGGGTATGGC. It specifies CASSLGPGAGYG. The CDR3 reads in full as CASSLGPGAGYGYTF.

Note on this clone: The CDR3 extends 3 residues past the end of the read, so its final part is completed from the germline J gene. The chain uses TRBV13 and TRBJ2-7; 7 bases map to TRBD1. Trimming took 4 bases from V and 3 from J; bases not matched to a gene: 12. The germline V gene encodes CDR1 PRHDT and CDR2 FYEKMQ (reference sequence). The CDR3 has 16 amino acids. The CDR3 loop reads CASSSQPGQPNYEQYF. The covered CDR3 bases are TGTGCCAGCAGCTCCCAACCGGGACAGCCGAACTACGAG. The variable domain in full, with the rest retrieved from reference TRBV13 and TRBJ2-7, is AAGVIQSPRHLIKEKRETATLKCYPIPRHDTVYWYQQGPGQDPQFLISFYEKMQSDKGSIPDRFSAQQFSDYHSELNMSSLELGDSALYFCASSSQPGQPNYEQYFGPGTRLTVT.

Notes on this clone: Read data end 3 residues before the CDR3 end; the end is taken from the germline J gene. V gene TRBV5-5 combines with J gene TRBJ2-7; a possible D gene is TRBD1 (5 bases). This CDR3 has 14 amino acids. V lost 0 bases and J 2 bases, leaving 9 bases between the germline ends. Germline CDR1 reads SGHKS; CDR2 reads YYEKEE (reference sequence). The CDR3 sequence is CASSLEGLTYEQYF. The CDR3 bases that were read are TGTGCCAGCAGCTTGGAGGGGTTAACCTACGAG.

For this clone: The read falls 3 residues short of the CDR3 end, and the missing part is taken from the germline J gene. The chain joins TRBV19 to TRBJ1-2; D not certain. The CDR3 has 12 residues. Trimming took 5 bases from V and 7 from J, leaving 11 bases between them. CDR1 is LNHDA, CDR2 SQIVND, per germline (reference sequence). The CDR3 DNA, read in part, is TGTGCCAGTAGTTCGCTCCAAGGTGGC. Translation gives CASSSLQGG. The full CDR3 reads CASSSLQGGYTF.

In regard to this clone: The DNA ends 3 residues before the CDR3 does, and the rest of the CDR3 is filled in from the germline J gene. The chain has TRBV20-1 and TRBJ2-3, with 7 bases that match TRBD1. Per the germline V gene, CDR1 is DFQATT and CDR2 is SNEGSKA (reference sequence). The CDR3 spans 14 residues. CDR3 sequence reads: CSARETGDWETQYF. The sequenced CDR3 bases are TGCAGTGCTAGAGAAACAGGGGATTGGGAGACG.

A note on this clone: The read stops 3 residues short of the end of the CDR3; the missing end is completed from the germline J gene. The J gene is TRBJ2-7, the V gene TRBV19; no reliable D call. The CDR3 has 14 residues. The germline V gene encodes CDR1 LNHDA and CDR2 SQIVND (reference sequence). Trimming took 3 bases from V and 2 from J, leaving 11 bases between them. The part of the CDR3 DNA that was read is TGTGCCAGTAGTATCCCTGGCAGTGCCTACGAG. Translating it yields CASSIPGSAYE. The CDR3 in its entirety is CASSIPGSAYEQYF.

Points on this clone: The CDR3 goes on 3 residues after the read ends, and that part is filled in from the germline J gene. This chain links TRBV5-1 with TRBJ2-3; D ambiguous. Germline values: CDR1 SGHRS, CDR2 YFSETQ. This CDR3 has 15 residues. Deletions cut 0 bases from V and 5 bases from J, with 13 bases between. The chain's CDR3 is CASSLGGTAGDTQYF. The DNA read from the CDR3 is TGCGCCAGCAGCTTGGGAGGCACCGCAGGAGATACG.

The CDR3 here is CASNWADYEQYF. The CDR3 DNA, read in part, is TGTGCCAGCAATTGGGCCGACTACGAG. The gene calls are TRBV6-4 and TRBJ2-7, with D unclear. The read ends 3 residues before the CDR3 terminus; that terminus is restored from the germline J gene. CDR3 length equals 12 residues. V lost 7 bases and J 3 bases, leaving 10 bases between the germline ends. The germline V gene encodes CDR1 MRHNA and CDR2 SNTAGT.

This clone is medium-sized by frequency. The DNA ends 3 residues before the CDR3 does, and the rest of the CDR3 is filled in from the germline J gene. The chain has TRBV29-1 and TRBJ2-2, with 9 bases that match TRBD2. This CDR3 is built from 14 residues. J lost 2 bases, V lost 5 bases, and 3 bases had no gene match. CDR1 is SQVTM and CDR2 is ANQGSEA in the germline V gene. CDR3 bases read: TGCAGCGTTTCTAGCGGGACCAACACCGGGGAG. It translates to CSVSSGTNTGE. The CDR3, in full, reads CSVSSGTNTGELFF.

Turning to this clone: The read ends 3 residues shy of where the CDR3 ends; the end is completed using the germline J gene. The chain employs TRBV6-2 or TRBV6-3 and TRBJ2-7; a possible D gene is TRBD2 (5 bases). In germline, CDR1 is MNHEY, CDR2 SVGEGT. The CDR3 runs 14 residues. V was pared by 2 bases and J by 5 bases, with 13 bases between. CDR3 DNA (partial): TGTGCCAGCAGTTACGGGCCTTTCGGGGACGAG. Its translation is CASSYGPFGDE. The entire CDR3 protein reads CASSYGPFGDEQYF.

For this clone: Read sequence stops 3 residues before the CDR3 end, and the germline J gene provides the missing end. The J gene is TRBJ1-5, the V gene TRBV7-9, with unresolved D. The CDR3 has 14 residues. Between the trimmed V and J ends, which lost 5 bases and 1 base, there was a span of 9 bases. Per the germline V gene, CDR1 is SEHNR and CDR2 is FQNEAQ (reference sequence). The CDR3 loop is CASSPDTSNQPQHF. The DNA read from the CDR3 is TGTGCCAGCAGCCCAGATACAAGCAATCAGCCC.

A word on this clone: The CDR3 goes on 3 residues after the read ends, and that part is filled in from the germline J gene. The chain recombines TRBV18 with TRBJ2-4, with D perhaps TRBD1 (6 bases). The CDR3 covers 14 residues. Germline CDR1 KGHSH, CDR2 LQKENI. The covered CDR3 bases are TGTGCCAGCTCATCCTTGGGGGCGCAGGATGGT. Its protein product is CASSSLGAQDG. In full, the CDR3 is CASSSLGAQDGQYF.

On this clone: Read data end 3 residues before the CDR3 end; the end is taken from the germline J gene. The chain has TRBV7-2 and TRBJ2-3; TRBD2 agrees at 8 bases. The germline gives CDR1 SGHTA, CDR2 FQGNSA. The CDR3 is made up of 15 amino acids. The junction had 7 bases not matched to a gene; V was cut back by 4 bases and J by 4 bases. The CDR3 sequence is CASSSKREKADTQYF. The sequenced part of the CDR3 DNA is TGTGCCAGCAGCTCAAAGCGGGAGAAGGCAGATACG.

Worth noting for this clone: Read data end 3 residues before the CDR3 end; the end is taken from the germline J gene. The chain carries TRBV2 and TRBJ2-5; 10 positions agree with TRBD1. V lost 5 bases to trimming and J lost 6 bases; unmatched junction nucleotides: 12. Germline V gene lookup returns CDR1 SNHLY and CDR2 FYNNEI. This CDR3 is 16 amino acids long. The CDR3 bases that were read are TGTGCCAGCAGTACCCGACAGGGGGCTGTTGGAAAGACC. Encoded protein: CASSTRQGAVGKT. The entire CDR3 protein reads CASSTRQGAVGKTQYF.

Comment on this clone: The read falls 3 residues short of the CDR3 end, and the missing part is taken from the germline J gene. The J gene is TRBJ2-3, the V gene TRBV5-1; tentative D call: TRBD1 (5 bases). The CDR3 contains 13 residues. Germline values: CDR1 SGHRS, CDR2 YFSETQ. The V end lost 4 bases, the J end lost 3 bases, and 9 bases lay between the germline ends. The covered CDR3 bases are TGCGCCAGCAGCCCGACAGTTACAGATACG. Amino acids: CASSPTVTDT. The full-length CDR3 reads as CASSPTVTDTQYF.

On this clone: The CDR3 end lies 3 residues beyond the end of the read and is filled in from the germline J gene. This rearrangement joins TRBV18 to TRBJ2-5; TRBD2 might be the D (5 bases). Germline lookup yields CDR1 KGHSH and CDR2 LQKENI. The CDR3 contains 17 residues. V was shortened by 6 bases and J by 3 bases, with 23 bases between the two germline ends. The CDR3 is CASSTGNPRSLKETQYF. The part of the CDR3 DNA that was read is TGTGCCAGCTCCACGGGGAATCCCAGGAGCTTAAAAGAGACC. Full variable domain (rest looked up from reference TRBV18 and TRBJ2-5): NAGVMQNPRHLVRRRGQEARLRCSPMKGHSHVYWYRQLPEEGLKFMVYLQKENIIDESGMPKERFSAEFPKEGPSILRIQQVVRGDSAAYFCASSTGNPRSLKETQYFGPGTRLLVL.

As to this clone: The CDR3 goes on 3 residues after the read ends, and that part is filled in from the germline J gene. The chain couples TRBV20-1 to TRBJ2-7, with 8 bases matching TRBD2. The CDR3 is made up of 15 amino acids. From germline, CDR1 is DFQATT and CDR2 SNEGSKA (reference sequence). The ends lost 3 bases at V and 0 bases at J; junction bases unmatched: 7. The part of the CDR3 DNA that was read is TGCAGTGCTAGGCCCGTAGCGGGGACCTCCTACGAG. Protein sequence: CSARPVAGTSYE. The complete CDR3 reads CSARPVAGTSYEQYF.

A word on this clone: The read ends 3 residues before the CDR3 terminus; that terminus is restored from the germline J gene. The chain employs TRBV11-3 and TRBJ2-1, with 7 bases fitting TRBD1. Germline V gene data show CDR1 as SGHNT and CDR2 as YENEEA. The J segment lost 9 bases and the V segment lost 1 base, leaving 0 bases of the junction unmatched. The CDR3 runs 12 residues. The DNA read from the CDR3 is TGTGCCAGCAGCTTAGCAGGGGGTGAG. As protein: CASSLAGGE. The whole CDR3 protein is CASSLAGGEQFF.

As regards this clone: The read is 3 residues too short to cover the CDR3 end, so that end is filled in from the germline J gene. The rearrangement joins TRBV19 to TRBJ1-3; no firm D call. The CDR3 extends over 14 amino acids. Per germline, CDR1 LNHDA and CDR2 SQIVND (reference sequence). The ends were cut back, 5 bases at V and 0 bases at J, with 8 bases in the middle. The CDR3 spells CASSPTVSGNTIYF. The sequenced CDR3 bases are TGTGCCAGTAGTCCGACTGTCTCTGGAAACACC.

CDR3 bases read: TGTGCCTGGGAAAGTAACCGGGGCACTGAA. Protein product: CAWESNRGTE. The complete CDR3 reads CAWESNRGTEAFF. This chain uses TRBV30 with TRBJ1-1; D is uncertain. The read falls 3 residues short of the CDR3 end, and the missing part is taken from the germline J gene. CDR3 size: 13 residues. CDR1 is GTSNPN, CDR2 SVGIG, per germline (reference sequence). V dropped 5 bases and J dropped 4 bases, with 14 bases sitting between them.

Comments on this clone: Read sequence stops 3 residues before the CDR3 end, and the germline J gene provides the missing end. The rearrangement joins TRBV7-2 to TRBJ2-7; D possibly corresponds to TRBD1 (7 bases). Germline values: CDR1 SGHTA, CDR2 FQGNSA. This CDR3 has 13 residues. Trimming removed 2 bases at V and 3 bases at J, with 8 bases between. CDR3 in amino acids: CASSLQGGYEQYF. The CDR3 bases that were read are TGTGCCAGCAGCTTACAGGGGGGCTACGAG.

With regard to this clone: Coverage ceases 3 residues before the CDR3 finishes, and the germline J gene fills in the end. V and J are TRBV2 and TRBJ1-5, with unresolved D. V dropped 8 bases and J dropped 4 bases, with 12 bases sitting between them. Germline V gene data show CDR1 as SNHLY and CDR2 as FYNNEI. The CDR3 extends over 13 amino acids. CDR3 loop: CASGYDGNQPQHF. The CDR3 bases that were read are TGTGCCAGCGGATACGACGGGAATCAGCCC.